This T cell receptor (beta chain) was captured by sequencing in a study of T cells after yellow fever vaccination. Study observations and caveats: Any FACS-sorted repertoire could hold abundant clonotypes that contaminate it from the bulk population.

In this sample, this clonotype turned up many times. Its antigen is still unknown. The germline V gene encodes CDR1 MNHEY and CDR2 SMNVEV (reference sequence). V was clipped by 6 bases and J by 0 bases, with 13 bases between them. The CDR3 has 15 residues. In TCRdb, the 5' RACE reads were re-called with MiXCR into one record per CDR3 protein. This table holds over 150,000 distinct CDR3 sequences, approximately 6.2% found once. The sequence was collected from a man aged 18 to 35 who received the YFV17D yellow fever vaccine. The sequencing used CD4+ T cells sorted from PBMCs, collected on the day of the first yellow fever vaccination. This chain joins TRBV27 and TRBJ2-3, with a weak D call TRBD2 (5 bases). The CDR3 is CASSPSTRSTDTQYF. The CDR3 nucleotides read TGTGCCAGCAGCCCGTCTACTAGGAGCACAGATACGCAGTATTTT.